This TCR beta chain was captured by sequencing in a study of shared clonotypes between healthy human individuals. Study information: The study drew on two women and three men aged 18 to 49 as donors. Study conclusions and caveats: The donor pool, a small one, limited the genetic and exposure-history diversity represented. The study generally estimated greater richness for naive than memory subsets.

With respect to this clone: The target antigen is unknown.

Genomic DNA (from each subset) was split evenly across several immunoSEQ plates. Profiled with immunoSEQ multiplex PCR; TCRdb holds only in-frame clones, not every one. Seen here are roughly 720,000 clones, around 91% observed once, and the top ten hold 34%. This CDR3 has 19 amino acids. V was pared by 0 bases and J by 4 bases, with 12 bases of the junction left unmatched. Germline values: CDR1 SGHRS, CDR2 YFSETQ. The rearrangement links TRBV5-1 to TRBJ2-1, with TRBD2 matching 11 bases. This receptor was taken from a man between 18 and 29 years old in good health. Some clones in this sample may be carry-over from other donors' samples. Sequencing used memory CD8+ T cells from PBMCs. Subset in this sample: CD45RO+ cells pooled with CCR7-negative TemRA cells. The CDR3 region is CASSLELAGEISWYNEQFF. Written as DNA, the CDR3 is TGCGCCAGCAGCTTGGAACTAGCGGGAGAGATCAGTTGGTACAATGAGCAGTTCTTC.